What follows are 18 T cell receptor beta chains derived from one specimen sequenced in a study of shared clonotypes between healthy human individuals. Assay: immunoSEQ multiplex PCR; the TCRdb copy retains only in-frame clones and omits some. The data contain hundreds of thousands of clones, 90% to 97% of them singletons. Material for sequencing was naive CD4+ T cells sorted from blood. Indicated subset: CD45RA+ positively selected. The receptors shown here come from a woman aged 25 to 39 in good health.

Concerning this clone: The sample contains more than one DNA sequence encoding this CDR3. This rearrangement joins TRBV28 to TRBJ1-5; a weak D match, TRBD1 (5 bases). V was shortened by 5 bases and J by 1 base, with 9 bases between the two germline ends. CDR1 and CDR2 (germline): MDHEN, SYDVKM. The CDR3 runs to 14 residues. The CDR3 nucleotides read TGTGCCAGCAGTCTTCGGGGGAGCAATCAGCCCCAGCATTTT. Its translation: CASSLRGSNQPQHF.

The rearrangement uses TRBV28 and TRBJ1-5; TRBD1 aligns across 7 bases. The junction had 2 bases not matched to a gene; V was cut back by 2 bases and J by 7 bases. Germline values: CDR1 MDHEN, CDR2 SYDVKM. This CDR3 region has 13 residues. CDR3 in amino acids: CASSLAGGQPQHF. Written as DNA, the CDR3 is TGTGCCAGCAGTTTAGCAGGGGGGCAGCCCCAGCATTTT.

The J gene is TRBJ1-3, the V gene TRBV11-2; 8 bases line up with TRBD1. Germline CDR1 reads SGHAT; CDR2 reads FQNNGV. The CDR3 length is 18 residues. Germline trimming cut 2 bases from V and 0 bases from J; bases unmatched to any gene: 9. The chain's CDR3 is CASSLSGQVLRSGNTIYF. The DNA of the CDR3 is TGTGCCAGCAGCTTATCGGGACAGGTGCTCCGCTCTGGAAACACCATATATTTT.

The chain carries TRBV2 and TRBJ2-2, with TRBD1 matching over 8 bases. The CDR3 runs 15 residues. CDR1 and CDR2 (germline): SNHLY, FYNNEI. V trimming: 6 bases; J trimming: 3 bases; junction bases outside the gene matches: 6. CDR3 protein: CASRRDRLDTGELFF. The CDR3 coding sequence is TGTGCCAGCAGGAGGGACAGGTTGGACACCGGGGAGCTGTTTTTT.

The chain recombines TRBV19 with TRBJ2-7; 9 positions match TRBD2. Germline-derived CDR1 and CDR2 are LNHDA and SQIVND (reference sequence). V shed 2 bases and J 5 bases; nucleotides not matched to a gene: 13. This CDR3 contains 17 residues. The CDR3 spells CASSITSAGGPDHEQYF. In nucleotides, the CDR3 is TGTGCCAGTAGTATAACGTCGGCGGGAGGGCCAGACCACGAGCAGTACTTC.

The rearrangement uses TRBV7-8 and TRBJ2-1; TRBD2 matches at 13 bases. Germline V gene sequence: CDR1 SGHVS, CDR2 FQNEAQ. Trimming at V came to 1 base and at J to 2 bases, leaving 11 bases not matched to a gene. The CDR3 spans 20 residues. CDR3 loop: CASSLDGLAGANPTYNEQFF. Written as DNA, the CDR3 is TGTGCCAGCAGCTTAGATGGACTAGCGGGAGCGAACCCAACCTACAATGAGCAGTTCTTC.

V is TRBV7-2 and J is TRBJ1-1, with TRBD1 identical over 8 bases. J lost 3 bases, V lost 5 bases, and 8 bases had no gene match. Germline CDR1 SGHTA, CDR2 FQGNSA. The CDR3 spans 15 residues. CDR3 sequence: CASSGAMTGDTEAFF. In DNA, the CDR3 is TGTGCCAGCAGCGGAGCCATGACAGGGGACACTGAAGCTTTCTTT.

V gene TRBV13 combines with J gene TRBJ1-1; D is unresolved. The germline gives CDR1 PRHDT, CDR2 FYEKMQ (reference sequence). There are 16 residues in the CDR3. Trimming stripped 0 bases from V and 0 bases from J, with 11 bases between. CDR3 in DNA: TGTGCCAGCAGCTTAGGTACAGCGACATTGAACACTGAAGCTTTCTTT. As protein: CASSLGTATLNTEAFF.

The chain combines TRBV18 with TRBJ2-7; 10 positions agree with TRBD1. Germline lookup yields CDR1 KGHSH and CDR2 LQKENI. There are 15 residues in the CDR3. V shed 3 bases and J 6 bases; nucleotides not matched to a gene: 8. CDR3 nucleotide sequence: TGTGCCAGCTCACCGCCGGGACAGGGGACGGTCGAGCAGTACTTC. Amino acids: CASSPPGQGTVEQYF.

The chain employs TRBV5-4 and TRBJ2-1; D remains unclear. Germline V gives CDR1 SGHNT, CDR2 YYREEE (reference sequence). Trimming cost V 5 bases and J 2 bases, with 14 bases left between them. The CDR3 has 15 amino acids. In nucleotides, the CDR3 is TGTGCCAGCAGTCCACGGGTGGGGACCTACAATGAGCAGTTCTTC. It encodes CASSPRVGTYNEQFF.

The table lists this clone with a few counts. The chain is built from TRBV6-1 and TRBJ1-5, with D uncertain. V lost 2 bases and J lost 9, with 8 bases in between. The germline gives CDR1 MNHNS, CDR2 SASEGT. The CDR3 has 12 amino acids. CDR3 in DNA: TGTGCCAGCAGTGAACGCCCTTGGCCCCAGCATTTT. Protein: CASSERPWPQHF.

This sequence joins TRBV4-2 and TRBJ2-7; TRBD2 matches at 9 bases. Germline V CDR1 and CDR2: LGHNA, YNFKEQ. The J segment lost 2 bases and the V segment lost 3 bases, leaving 14 bases of the junction unmatched. The CDR3 loop spans 18 amino acids. The CDR3 DNA reads TGTGCCAGCAGCCACCCTGCCCCGGGACTAGCATCTCCCTACGAGCAGTACTTC. Its protein is CASSHPAPGLASPYEQYF.

The chain links TRBV19 to TRBJ2-2; tentative D call: TRBD1 (6 bases). This CDR3 spans 15 amino acids. Germline CDR1 and CDR2: LNHDA and SQIVND (reference sequence). Trimming took off 4 bases at V and 1 base at J, with 10 bases between the two ends. The chain's CDR3 is CASSSTQGNTGELFF. CDR3 nucleotide sequence: TGTGCCAGTAGTAGTACACAGGGGAACACCGGGGAGCTGTTTTTT.

This chain connects TRBV28 to TRBJ2-2, with D perhaps assigned TRBD1 or TRBD2 (5 bases each). Trimming removed 2 bases at V and 5 bases at J, with 15 bases between. CDR1 MDHEN and CDR2 SYDVKM come from the germline V gene. The CDR3 totals 16 residues. CDR3 in DNA: TGTGCCAGCAGTTTAGGAGACTCCGGGGCTACCGGGGAGCTGTTTTTT. It codes for CASSLGDSGATGELFF.

This chain links TRBV6-5 with TRBJ1-1, with D tentatively TRBD1 (5 bases). CDR1 and CDR2 from the germline V gene are MNHEY and SVGAGI. The CDR3 sequence is 14 residues long. The ends were cut back, 2 bases at V and 9 bases at J, with 16 bases in the middle. CDR3 region: CASSYGTRGVKAFF. CDR3 DNA sequence: TGTGCCAGCAGTTACGGAACCCGGGGCGTAAAAGCTTTCTTT.

This chain joins TRBV6-6 and TRBJ1-5, with D perhaps matching TRBD1 (5 bases). The V and J ends lost 10 bases and 0 bases respectively, with 16 bases between them. The CDR3 extends over 15 amino acids. The germline CDR1 and CDR2 sequences are MNHNY and SVGAGI (reference sequence). The DNA of the CDR3 is TGTGCCACCAAACCGGGACCATATAGCAATCAGCCCCAGCATTTT. Translation: CATKPGPYSNQPQHF.

This clone was counted a single time. The rearrangement uses TRBV19 and TRBJ1-1; 10 bases map to TRBD1. CDR1 is LNHDA, CDR2 SQIVND, per germline (reference sequence). The CDR3 loop spans 15 amino acids. V lost 5 bases, J lost 11 bases, and 14 bases stayed unmatched. This chain's CDR3 is CASSRIGTGDRWAFF. The CDR3 DNA reads as TGTGCCAGTAGTCGTATCGGGACAGGGGATCGCTGGGCTTTCTTT.

This chain joins TRBV10-3 and TRBJ2-5; TRBD1 aligns across 7 bases. The DNA matches TRBJ2-7 better at its end, which makes the J call doubtful. The germline CDR1 and CDR2 sequences are ENHRY and SYGVKD. The CDR3 spans 15 residues. The chain's CDR3 is CAISTSQGSSSEQYF. CDR3 coding DNA: TGTGCCATCAGTACCTCACAGGGGAGTTCTTCCGAGCAGTACTTC.